Shown below are 11 T cell receptor beta chains from a single sample sequenced in a study of T cell responses to AZD1222 COVID-19 vaccine. The method was immunoSEQ multiplex PCR; TCRdb's version includes in-frame clones alone and lacks a portion of them. The sample records 100,000 or so clones, around 76% being singletons. Sample: peripheral blood, taken on day 0 of AZD1222 vaccination. The receptors originated from an adult in good health.

This clone occurred once. This chain connects TRBV7-3 to TRBJ1-2, with D possibly TRBD1 on 5 matching bases. Trimming shortened V by 2 bases and J by 3 bases, and 16 bases separated the two germline ends. CDR3 size: 16 residues. Germline CDR1 is SGHTA and CDR2 is FQGTGA. CDR3 coding DNA: TGTGCCAGCAGCTTATCCGCGAGGGGCGGCCACTATGGCTACACCTTC. This translates into CASSLSARGGHYGYTF. Complete variable domain (other parts from reference TRBV7-3 and TRBJ1-2): GAGVSQTPSNKVTEKGKYVELRCDPISGHTALYWYRQSLGQGPEFLIYFQGTGAADDSGLPNDRFFAVRPEGSVSTLKIQRTERGDSAVYLCASSLSARGGHYGYTFGSGTRLTVV.

This clone was seen a few times. This chain joins TRBV24-1 and TRBJ2-7; 8 bases align to TRBD1. The junction had 8 bases not matched to a gene; V was cut back by 7 bases and J by 4 bases. Germline CDR1 KGHDR, CDR2 SFDVKD. The CDR3 totals 14 residues. In nucleotides, the CDR3 is TGTGCCACCAGCAAAGACAGGGGAAGGTACGAGCAGTACTTC. Translation: CATSKDRGRYEQYF.

V is TRBV6-2 or TRBV6-3 and J is TRBJ1-1, with 9 nucleotides matching TRBD1. The germline gives CDR1 MNHEY, CDR2 SVGEGT. The CDR3 spans 13 residues. V trimming: 5 bases; J trimming: 6 bases; junction bases outside the gene matches: 4. The CDR3 coding sequence is TGTGCCAGCAGTGGGACAGGGAAACCTGAAGCTTTCTTT. It codes for CASSGTGKPEAFF.

J is TRBJ1-5 and V is TRBV2; possible D gene TRBD1, 5 bases. Germline V gives CDR1 SNHLY, CDR2 FYNNEI. Trimming stripped 6 bases from V and 0 bases from J, with 15 bases between. CDR3 size: 16 residues. Written as DNA, the CDR3 is TGTGCCAGCAGCCCTGATGAGGGGCATAGCAATCAGCCCCAGCATTTT. It is translated as CASSPDEGHSNQPQHF. Together with reference TRBV2 and TRBJ1-5, the CDR3 gives the full variable domain: EPEVTQTPSHQVTQMGQEVILRCVPISNHLYFYWYRQILGQKVEFLVSFYNNEISEKSEIFDDQFSVERPDGSNFTLKIRSTKLEDSAMYFCASSPDEGHSNQPQHFGDGTRLSIL.

V and J are TRBV14 and TRBJ1-2; a weak D match, TRBD1 (5 bases). The CDR3 runs to 11 residues. Trimming pared 6 bases from V and 9 bases from J, leaving 11 bases between. CDR1 is SGHDN and CDR2 is FVKESK in the germline V gene. The CDR3 DNA follows: TGTGCCAGCAGAGGATCAGGGAGCTACACCTTC. The encoded protein is CASRGSGSYTF.

This clone was found once. This chain connects TRBV3-1 (or the pseudogene TRBV3-2) to TRBJ1-4; D is undetermined. V was clipped by 5 bases and J by 8 bases, with 9 bases between them. The CDR3 covers 12 residues. From germline, CDR1 is LGHDT and CDR2 YNNKEL (reference sequence). CDR3 region: CASSAGSEKLFF. The CDR3 DNA reads as TGTGCCAGCAGCGCCGGAAGCGAAAAACTGTTTTTT.

This sequence joins TRBV5-4 and TRBJ2-4; D might be TRBD2 (5 bases). CDR1 is SGHNT, CDR2 YYREEE, per germline (reference sequence). This CDR3 is built from 14 residues. The V and J ends lost 0 bases and 4 bases respectively, with 8 bases between them. CDR3 sequence reads: CASSLDGVKNIQYF. The CDR3 DNA reads as TGTGCCAGCAGCTTGGACGGGGTTAAAAACATTCAGTACTTC.

The rearrangement links TRBV3-1 (or the pseudogene TRBV3-2) to TRBJ2-7, with 10 bases identical to TRBD1. With 1 base clipped from V and 2 bases from J, the junction kept 8 bases outside the gene matches. Germline V gene data show CDR1 as LGHDT and CDR2 as YNNKEL (reference sequence). This CDR3 has 17 amino acids. This CDR3 reads CASSQVWMGQGTYEQYF. CDR3 sequence (DNA): TGTGCCAGCAGCCAAGTCTGGATGGGACAGGGGACCTACGAGCAGTACTTC.

The table lists this clone with a few counts. The chain carries TRBV2 and TRBJ2-2; the match to TRBD1 covers 12 bases. Germline CDR1 and CDR2: SNHLY and FYNNEI. The V and J ends lost 7 bases and 6 bases, in that order; junction bases with no gene match: 9. The CDR3 has 16 residues. CDR3 coding DNA: TGTGCCAGCACCCAGCACGGGACAGGGGGCGCCGGGGAGCTGTTTTTT. It yields the protein CASTQHGTGGAGELFF.

This clone was detected a few times. V usage is TRBV7-9 and J usage is TRBJ1-2; D gene ambiguous. Per the germline V gene, CDR1 is SEHNR and CDR2 is FQNEAQ (reference sequence). The length of the CDR3 is 13 residues. V gave up 3 bases and J gave up 7 bases, with 12 bases separating them. CDR3 in amino acids: CASSLDLSFGYTF. The CDR3 DNA sequence: TGTGCCAGCAGCTTGGATCTGAGCTTTGGCTACACCTTC.

Concerning this clone: The same CDR3 can be traced to other DNA sequences in this sample. The genes are TRBV7-2 and TRBJ1-3, with D unresolved. The germline gives CDR1 SGHTA, CDR2 FQGNSA. V gave up 5 bases and J gave up 2 bases, with 13 bases separating them. The CDR3 has 15 amino acids. CDR3 sequence: CASSPNSVPGNTIYF. The CDR3 DNA is TGTGCCAGCAGCCCCAACAGCGTACCTGGAAACACCATATATTTT.